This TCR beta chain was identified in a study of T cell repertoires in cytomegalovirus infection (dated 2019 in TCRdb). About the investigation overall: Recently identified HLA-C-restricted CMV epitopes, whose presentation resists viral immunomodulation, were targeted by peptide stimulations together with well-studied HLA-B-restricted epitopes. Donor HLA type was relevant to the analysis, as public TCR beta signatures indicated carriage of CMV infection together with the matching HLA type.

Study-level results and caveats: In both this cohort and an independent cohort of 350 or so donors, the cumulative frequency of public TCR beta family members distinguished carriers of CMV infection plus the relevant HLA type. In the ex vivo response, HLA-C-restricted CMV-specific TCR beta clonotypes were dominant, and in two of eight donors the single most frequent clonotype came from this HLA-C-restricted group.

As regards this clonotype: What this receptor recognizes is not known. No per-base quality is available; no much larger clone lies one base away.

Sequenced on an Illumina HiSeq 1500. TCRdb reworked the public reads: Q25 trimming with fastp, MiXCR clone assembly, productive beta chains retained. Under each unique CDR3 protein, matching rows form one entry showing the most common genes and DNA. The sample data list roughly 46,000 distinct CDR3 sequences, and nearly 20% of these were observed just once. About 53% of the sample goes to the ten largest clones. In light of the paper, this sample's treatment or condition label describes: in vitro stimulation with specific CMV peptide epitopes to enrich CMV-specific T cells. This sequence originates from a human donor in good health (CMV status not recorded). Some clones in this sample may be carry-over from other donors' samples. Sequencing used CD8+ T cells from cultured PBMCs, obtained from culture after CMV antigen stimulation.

CDR3 protein: CASSLAGLEETQYF. The DNA sequence follows: TGTGCCAGCAGCTTAGCCGGACTTGAAGAGACCCAGTACTTC. This sequence uses TRBV7-3 and TRBJ2-5; TRBD2 is a possible D gene, resting on 5 matching bases. From cysteine to phenylalanine, the CDR3 is 14 amino acids long. The DNA shown is the 42-base CDR3, in frame from base 1. A distance of 10 bases separates the germline ends of V and J, which lose 2 bases and 3 bases respectively. The germline V gene gives CDR1 as SGHTA and CDR2 as FQGTGA.